Shown below are 22 T cell receptor beta chains from a single sample sequenced in a study of shared clonotypes between healthy human individuals. The repertoire was sequenced with immunoSEQ multiplex PCR; TCRdb's copy has only in-frame clones and lacks some. The data show more than 2,000,000 clones, with roughly 93% seen just once and about 0.39% held by the top ten. Material for sequencing was naive CD4+ T cells from PBMCs. The subset was: CD45RA+ positively selected. These TCRs come from a man aged 18 to 29 in good health. Some clones in this sample may be carry-over from other donors' samples.

The CDR3: CASSLRTGAYNEQFF. CDR3 coding DNA: TGTGCCAGCAGCTTGAGGACAGGGGCGTACAATGAGCAGTTCTTC. The gene calls are TRBV5-4 and TRBJ2-1, with 9 bases lining up with TRBD1. There are 15 residues in the CDR3. Germline V gives CDR1 SGHNT, CDR2 YYREEE (reference sequence). V trimming: 1 base; J trimming: 4 bases; junction bases outside the gene matches: 3. The entire variable domain, with the rest obtained from reference TRBV5-4 and TRBJ2-1, is as follows: ETGVTQSPTHLIKTRGQQVTLRCSSQSGHNTVSWYQQALGQGPQFIFQYYREEENGRGNFPPRFSGLQFPNYSSELNVNALELDDSALYLCASSLRTGAYNEQFFGPGTRLTVL.

V gene TRBV7-3 combines with J gene TRBJ2-5; 7 nucleotides match TRBD1. Losses at the gene ends were 5 bases for V and 5 bases for J; bases not matched to a gene: 8. Germline lookup yields CDR1 SGHTA and CDR2 FQGTGA. The CDR3 spans 14 residues. In DNA form, the CDR3 reads TGTGCCAGCAGCCCACAGGACAGGAGGGAGACCCAGTACTTC. The encoded protein is CASSPQDRRETQYF.

In the case of this clone: Other DNA sequences in the same sample also yield this CDR3. The chain joins TRBV28 to TRBJ2-7; the match to TRBD1 covers 7 bases. The J segment lost 0 bases and the V segment lost 6 bases, leaving 5 bases of the junction unmatched. The CDR3 has 14 amino acids. Germline V gene lookup returns CDR1 MDHEN and CDR2 SYDVKM. The CDR3 spells CASSPGGSSYEQYF. The DNA of the CDR3 is TGTGCCAGCAGCCCAGGGGGTTCCTCCTACGAGCAGTACTTC.

The genes are TRBV6-5 and TRBJ1-3; no definite D call. V lost 2 bases and J 4 bases, leaving 12 bases between the germline ends. Per the germline V gene, CDR1 is MNHEY and CDR2 is SVGAGI. The CDR3 consists of 15 residues. The CDR3 loop reads CASSYGLNLGNTIYF. The CDR3 DNA sequence: TGTGCCAGCAGTTACGGTTTGAATCTCGGAAACACCATATATTTT.

The J gene is TRBJ1-5, the V gene TRBV11-2; D uncertain. The germline V and J ends were trimmed by 5 bases and 0 bases, with 11 bases remaining between them. This CDR3 comprises 15 residues. From germline, CDR1 is SGHAT and CDR2 FQNNGV. The CDR3 is CASSRGINSNQPQHF. The CDR3 bases are TGTGCCAGCAGCCGCGGTATCAATAGCAATCAGCCCCAGCATTTT.

The rearrangement joins TRBV2 to TRBJ1-1; D unresolved. The CDR3 totals 12 residues. V was shortened by 7 bases and J by 1 base, with 7 bases between the two germline ends. CDR1 and CDR2 (germline): SNHLY, FYNNEI. For the CDR3, the DNA is TGTGCCAGCAAGAGGCGGAACACTGAAGCTTTCTTT. This translates into CASKRRNTEAFF.

The chain recombines TRBV19 with TRBJ2-2, with D perhaps TRBD1 or TRBD2 (5 bases each). Between the trimmed V and J ends, which lost 8 bases and 6 bases, there was a span of 16 bases. CDR1 and CDR2 from the germline V gene are LNHDA and SQIVND (reference sequence). The CDR3 totals 14 residues. This CDR3 reads CASLGTSGAGELFF. The CDR3 DNA follows: TGTGCCAGTCTCGGGACCTCTGGCGCCGGGGAGCTGTTTTTT.

The rearrangement links TRBV18 to TRBJ1-1; TRBD1 is a possible D gene (6 bases). Germline values: CDR1 KGHSH, CDR2 LQKENI. Trimming took off 6 bases at V and 2 bases at J, with 13 bases between the two ends. The CDR3 sequence is 14 residues long. CDR3 sequence: CASSQLDSNTEAFF. CDR3 DNA: TGTGCCAGCTCGCAATTGGACAGTAACACTGAAGCTTTCTTT.

The chain combines TRBV5-1 with TRBJ2-2; D possibly corresponds to TRBD1 (5 bases). CDR3 length: 16 amino acids. CDR1 is SGHRS and CDR2 is YFSETQ in the germline V gene. V was trimmed by 0 bases and J by 0 bases, leaving 9 bases between them. The CDR3 coding sequence is TGCGCCAGCAGCTTGGGCAGGGCAGCGAACACCGGGGAGCTGTTTTTT. Translated, it gives CASSLGRAANTGELFF.

This chain uses TRBV11-3 with TRBJ2-5; D not certain. The germline V and J ends were trimmed by 1 base and 5 bases, with 14 bases remaining between them. CDR1 and CDR2 (germline): SGHNT, YENEEA. The length of the CDR3 is 15 residues. The CDR3 DNA is TGTGCCAGCAGCTTAGGGGTCCAAGTCAGGGAGACCCAGTACTTC. This gives the protein CASSLGVQVRETQYF.

V and J are TRBV7-2 and TRBJ2-7; 7 bases map to TRBD2. The V gene's germline CDR1 is SGHTA and CDR2 FQGNSA. This CDR3 region has 15 residues. V shed 0 bases, J shed 4 bases, and the junction held 6 bases outside the gene matches. The CDR3 DNA reads as TGTGCCAGCAGCTTAGCGTACAGCGGGGTTTACGAGCAGTACTTC. Translation: CASSLAYSGVYEQYF.

V gene TRBV30 combines with J gene TRBJ2-7; weak D call: TRBD1 (6 bases). Trimming shortened V by 3 bases and J by 1 base, and 16 bases separated the two germline ends. Germline assignment: CDR1 GTSNPN and CDR2 SVGIG (reference sequence). The CDR3 has 15 residues. CDR3 loop: CAWRRSMGASYEQYF. Written as DNA, the CDR3 is TGTGCCTGGAGAAGGAGTATGGGGGCATCCTACGAGCAGTACTTC.

V usage is TRBV10-2 and J usage is TRBJ2-7, with D perhaps TRBD1 (5 bases). Trimming pared 8 bases from V and 7 bases from J, leaving 18 bases between. The CDR3 contains 13 residues. The germline V gene encodes CDR1 WSHSY and CDR2 SAAADI. CDR3 nucleotide sequence: TGCGCCAGCCGGGTGGCAGGGCCGGATGAGCAGTACTTC. The encoded protein is CASRVAGPDEQYF.

This chain links TRBV28 with TRBJ1-3, with D unclear. This CDR3 has 13 residues. V was trimmed by 7 bases and J by 0 bases, leaving 7 bases between them. In germline, CDR1 is MDHEN, CDR2 SYDVKM. The CDR3 DNA sequence: TGTGCCAGCACCAGGCACTCTGGAAACACCATATATTTT. Amino acids: CASTRHSGNTIYF.

The chain links TRBV7-6 to TRBJ2-3; no clear D gene. The CDR3 extends over 14 amino acids. CDR1 SGHVS and CDR2 FNYEAQ come from the germline V gene. V gave up 7 bases and J gave up 2 bases, with 13 bases separating them. The CDR3 nucleotides are TGTGCCAGCAACTGGAGTCCAGACACAGATACGCAGTATTTT. Protein product: CASNWSPDTDTQYF.

J is TRBJ2-1 and V is TRBV5-1; the match to TRBD1 covers 9 bases. J lost 6 bases, V lost 3 bases, and 7 bases had no gene match. The CDR3 is 15 residues long. The V gene's germline CDR1 is SGHRS and CDR2 YFSETQ. The CDR3 region has the DNA TGCGCCAGCAGCTCGGACAGGGGTATGGGCAATGAGCAGTTCTTC. This codes for CASSSDRGMGNEQFF. Supplemented by reference TRBV5-1 and TRBJ2-1, the full variable domain reads KAGVTQTPRYLIKTRGQQVTLSCSPISGHRSVSWYQQTPGQGLQFLFEYFSETQRNKGNFPGRFSGRQFSNSRSEMNVSTLELGDSALYLCASSSDRGMGNEQFFGPGTRLTVL.

The V and J genes are TRBV28 and TRBJ2-5; weak D call: TRBD1 (5 bases). Germline values: CDR1 MDHEN, CDR2 SYDVKM. The CDR3 totals 13 residues. Trimming removed 5 bases at V and 5 bases at J, with 12 bases between. Written as DNA, the CDR3 is TGTGCCAGCAGTAAGGGGTCGCGGGAGACCCAGTACTTC. Amino acid sequence: CASSKGSRETQYF.

With respect to this clone: The sample contains more than one DNA sequence encoding this CDR3. The rearrangement joins TRBV25-1 to TRBJ1-2; TRBD1 might be the D (5 bases). Between the trimmed V and J ends, which lost 3 bases and 0 bases, there was a span of 8 bases. CDR3 length: 14 residues. The V gene's germline CDR1 is MGHDK and CDR2 SYGVNS. CDR3 DNA: TGTGCCAGCAGTGAGCAGGGCGCTAACTATGGCTACACCTTC. Protein sequence: CASSEQGANYGYTF.

The rearrangement links TRBV6-5 to TRBJ1-1; D remains unclear. This CDR3 is 14 amino acids long. The V and J ends lost 5 bases and 1 base respectively, with 11 bases between them. The germline gives CDR1 MNHEY, CDR2 SVGAGI. The CDR3 nucleotides read TGTGCCAGCAGTGGGTGGGCCGGGAACACTGAAGCTTTCTTT. This codes for CASSGWAGNTEAFF.

This chain connects TRBV6-1 to TRBJ1-3; 7 nucleotides match TRBD1. Looked up from germline, CDR1 is MNHNS and CDR2 is SASEGT. The J segment lost 4 bases and the V segment lost 2 bases, leaving 2 bases of the junction unmatched. This CDR3 spans 14 amino acids. CDR3 protein: CASSEWDRGNTIYF. The CDR3 coding sequence is TGTGCCAGCAGTGAATGGGACAGAGGAAACACCATATATTTT.

This clone was observed a handful of times. The genes are TRBV5-1 and TRBJ1-4, with unresolved D. Trimming left V 3 bases short and J 8 bases short, with 11 bases between. CDR3 length: 13 amino acids. CDR1 and CDR2 (germline): SGHRS, YFSETQ. CDR3 loop: CASSSNSDEKLFF. CDR3 nucleotide sequence: TGCGCCAGCAGCTCTAATTCAGACGAAAAACTGTTTTTT. The whole variable domain, filled in from reference TRBV5-1 and TRBJ1-4, reads KAGVTQTPRYLIKTRGQQVTLSCSPISGHRSVSWYQQTPGQGLQFLFEYFSETQRNKGNFPGRFSGRQFSNSRSEMNVSTLELGDSALYLCASSSNSDEKLFFGSGTQLSVL.

This rearrangement joins TRBV28 to TRBJ2-3, with TRBD2 matching 13 bases. The CDR3 is made up of 18 amino acids. J gave up 1 base and V 6 bases, and 10 bases lay outside the gene matches. The germline gives CDR1 MDHEN, CDR2 SYDVKM. The CDR3 region is CASRRTSGSTGGTDTQYF. CDR3 sequence (DNA): TGTGCCAGCAGGAGGACTAGCGGGAGTACGGGGGGCACAGATACGCAGTATTTT. Filled out from reference TRBV28 and TRBJ2-3, the complete variable domain reads DVKVTQSSRYLVKRTGEKVFLECVQDMDHENMFWYRQDPGLGLRLIYFSYDVKMKEKGDIPEGYSVSREKKERFSLILESASTNQTSMYLCASRRTSGSTGGTDTQYFGPGTRLTVL.